This TCR beta chain emerged from a study of metastatic and nonmetastatic thyroid tumors. V was trimmed by 8 bases and J by 5 bases, leaving 16 bases between them. In germline, CDR1 is MNHEY, CDR2 SMNVEV (reference sequence). This CDR3 contains 14 residues. Original processing methods: For papillary thyroid cancer, a distant-metastasis classifier was constructed from CDR3 differences observed across clinicopathological groups. TCRdb reprocessed the PCR reads via MiXCR. The V and J calls come from TCRdb's annotation, not from the publication. The sample includes about 64,000 clones, 4% to 4.5% of them seen just once. Thyroid surgery took place with no prior treatment in any patient.

Sequenced input: blood. This chain connects TRBV27 to TRBJ2-1; D not resolved. This TCR was recovered from a female donor with papillary thyroid cancer or a benign thyroid nodule (not recorded which). Some clones in this sample may be carry-over from other donors' samples. CDR3: CASGLLSIDNEQFF. CDR3 bases: TGTGCCAGCGGCCTCCTGTCTATAGACAATGAGCAGTTCTTC.